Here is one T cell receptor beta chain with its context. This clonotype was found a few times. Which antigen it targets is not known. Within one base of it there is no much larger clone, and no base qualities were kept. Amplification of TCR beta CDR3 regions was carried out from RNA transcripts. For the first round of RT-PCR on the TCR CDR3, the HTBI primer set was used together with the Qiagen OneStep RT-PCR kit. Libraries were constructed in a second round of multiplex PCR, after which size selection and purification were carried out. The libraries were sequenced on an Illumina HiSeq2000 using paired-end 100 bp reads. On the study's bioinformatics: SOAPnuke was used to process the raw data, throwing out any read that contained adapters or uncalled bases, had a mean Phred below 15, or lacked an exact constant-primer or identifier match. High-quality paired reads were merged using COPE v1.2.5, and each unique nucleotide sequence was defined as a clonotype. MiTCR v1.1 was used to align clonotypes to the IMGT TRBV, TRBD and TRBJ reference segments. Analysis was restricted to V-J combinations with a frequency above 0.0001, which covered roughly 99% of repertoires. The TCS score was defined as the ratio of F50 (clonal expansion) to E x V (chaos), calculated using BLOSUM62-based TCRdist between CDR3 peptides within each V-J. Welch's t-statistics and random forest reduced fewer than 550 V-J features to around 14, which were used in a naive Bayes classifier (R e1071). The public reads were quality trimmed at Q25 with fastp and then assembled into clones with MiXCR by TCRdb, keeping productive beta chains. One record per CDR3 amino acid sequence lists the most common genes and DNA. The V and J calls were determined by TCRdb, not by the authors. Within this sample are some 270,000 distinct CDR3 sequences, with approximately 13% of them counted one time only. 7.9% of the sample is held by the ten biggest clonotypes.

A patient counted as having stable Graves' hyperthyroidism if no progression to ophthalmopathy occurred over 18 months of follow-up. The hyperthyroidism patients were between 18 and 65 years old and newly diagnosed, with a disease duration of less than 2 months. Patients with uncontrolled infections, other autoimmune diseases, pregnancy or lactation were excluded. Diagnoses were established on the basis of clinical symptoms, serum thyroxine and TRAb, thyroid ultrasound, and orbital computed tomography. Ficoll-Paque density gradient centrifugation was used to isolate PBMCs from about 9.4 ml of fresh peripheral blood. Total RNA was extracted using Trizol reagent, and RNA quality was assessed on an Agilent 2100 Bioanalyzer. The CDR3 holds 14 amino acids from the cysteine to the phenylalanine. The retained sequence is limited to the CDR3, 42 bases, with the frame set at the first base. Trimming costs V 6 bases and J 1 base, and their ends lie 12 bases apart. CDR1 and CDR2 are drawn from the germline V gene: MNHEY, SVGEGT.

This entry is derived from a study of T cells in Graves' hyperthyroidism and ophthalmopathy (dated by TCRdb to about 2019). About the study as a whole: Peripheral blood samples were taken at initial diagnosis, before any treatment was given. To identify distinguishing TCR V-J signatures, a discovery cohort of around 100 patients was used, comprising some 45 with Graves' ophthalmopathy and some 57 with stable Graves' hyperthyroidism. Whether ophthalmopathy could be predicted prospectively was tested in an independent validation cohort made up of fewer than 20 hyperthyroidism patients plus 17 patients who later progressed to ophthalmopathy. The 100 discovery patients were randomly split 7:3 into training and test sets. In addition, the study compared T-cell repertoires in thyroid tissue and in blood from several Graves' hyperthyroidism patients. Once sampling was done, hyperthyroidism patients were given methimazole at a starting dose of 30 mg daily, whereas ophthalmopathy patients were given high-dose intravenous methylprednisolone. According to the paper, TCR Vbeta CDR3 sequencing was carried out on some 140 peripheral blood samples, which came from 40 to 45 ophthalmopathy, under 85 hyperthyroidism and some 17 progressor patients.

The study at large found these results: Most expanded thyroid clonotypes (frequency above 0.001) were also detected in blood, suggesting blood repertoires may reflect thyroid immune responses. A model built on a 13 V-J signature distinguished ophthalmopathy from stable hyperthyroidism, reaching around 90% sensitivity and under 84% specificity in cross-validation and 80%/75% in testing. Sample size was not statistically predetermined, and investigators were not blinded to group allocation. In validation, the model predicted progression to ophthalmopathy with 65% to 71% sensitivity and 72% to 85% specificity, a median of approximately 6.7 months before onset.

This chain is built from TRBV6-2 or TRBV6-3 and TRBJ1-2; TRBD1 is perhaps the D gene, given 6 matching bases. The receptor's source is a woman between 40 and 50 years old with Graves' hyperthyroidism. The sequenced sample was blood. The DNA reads TGTGCCAGCAGACCCGGGACATTTAACTATGGCTACACCTTC. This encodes CASRPGTFNYGYTF.